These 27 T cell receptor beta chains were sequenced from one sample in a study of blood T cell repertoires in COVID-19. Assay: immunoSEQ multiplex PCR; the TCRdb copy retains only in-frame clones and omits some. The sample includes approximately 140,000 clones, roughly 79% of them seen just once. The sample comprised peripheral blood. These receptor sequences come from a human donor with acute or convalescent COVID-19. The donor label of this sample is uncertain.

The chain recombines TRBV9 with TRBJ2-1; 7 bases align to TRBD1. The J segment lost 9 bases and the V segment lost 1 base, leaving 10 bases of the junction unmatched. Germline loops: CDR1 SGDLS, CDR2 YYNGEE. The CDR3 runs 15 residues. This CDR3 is CASSVSKGAQAEQFF. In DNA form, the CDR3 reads TGTGCCAGCAGCGTATCAAAGGGGGCGCAGGCTGAGCAGTTCTTC.

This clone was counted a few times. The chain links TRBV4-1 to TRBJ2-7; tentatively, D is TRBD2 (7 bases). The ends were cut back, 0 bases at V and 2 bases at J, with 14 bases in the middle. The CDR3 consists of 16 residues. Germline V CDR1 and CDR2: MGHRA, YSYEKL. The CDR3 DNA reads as TGCGCCAGCAGCCAAGATCGGGGGGCCAGAACCTACGAGCAGTACGTC. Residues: CASSQDRGARTYEQYV.

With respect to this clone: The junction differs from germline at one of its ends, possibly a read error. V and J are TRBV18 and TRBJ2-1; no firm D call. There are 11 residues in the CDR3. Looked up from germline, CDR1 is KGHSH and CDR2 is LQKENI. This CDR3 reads CASSTDKEQFF. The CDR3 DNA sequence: TGTGCCAGCTCAACCGACAAGGAGCAGTTCTTC.

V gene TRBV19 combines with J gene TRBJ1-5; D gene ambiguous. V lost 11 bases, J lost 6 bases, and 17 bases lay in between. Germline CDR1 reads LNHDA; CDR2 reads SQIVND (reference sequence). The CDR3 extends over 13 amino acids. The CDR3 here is CAGSEGWGQPQHF. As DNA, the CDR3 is TGTGCCGGGTCGGAGGGCTGGGGTCAGCCCCAGCATTTT. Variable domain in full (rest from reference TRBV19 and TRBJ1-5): DGGITQSPKYLFRKEGQNVTLSCEQNLNHDAMYWYRQDPGQGLRLIYYSQIVNDFQKGDIAEGYSVSREKKESFPLTVTSAQKNPTAFYLCAGSEGWGQPQHFGDGTRLSIL.

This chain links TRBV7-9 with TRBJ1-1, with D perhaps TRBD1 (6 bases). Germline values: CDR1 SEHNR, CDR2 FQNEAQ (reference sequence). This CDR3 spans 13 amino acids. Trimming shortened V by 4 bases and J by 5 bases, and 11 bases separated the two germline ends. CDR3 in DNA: TGTGCCAGCAGCTACAGGGTCGGGACTGAAGCTTTCTTT. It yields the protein CASSYRVGTEAFF.

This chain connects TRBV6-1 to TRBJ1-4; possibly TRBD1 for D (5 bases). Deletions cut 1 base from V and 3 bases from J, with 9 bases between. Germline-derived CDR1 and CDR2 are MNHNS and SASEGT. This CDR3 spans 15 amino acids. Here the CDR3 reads CASSEGGGSNEKLFF. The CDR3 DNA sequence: TGTGCCAGCAGTGAAGGGGGGGGATCTAATGAAAAACTGTTTTTT.

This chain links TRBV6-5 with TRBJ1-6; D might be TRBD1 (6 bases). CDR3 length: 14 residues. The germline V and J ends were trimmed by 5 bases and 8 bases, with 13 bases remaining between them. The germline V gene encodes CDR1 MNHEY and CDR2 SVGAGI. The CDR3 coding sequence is TGTGCCAGCAGTCTGGACAGATGGGATTCACCCCTCCACTTT. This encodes CASSLDRWDSPLHF.

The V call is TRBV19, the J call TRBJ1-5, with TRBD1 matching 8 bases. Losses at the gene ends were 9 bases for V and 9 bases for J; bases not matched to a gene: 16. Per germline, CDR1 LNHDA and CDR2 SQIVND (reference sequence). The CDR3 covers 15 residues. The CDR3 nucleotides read TGTGCCAGCCACCAGACGGGACAGGAGCCGAGGCCCCAGCATTTT. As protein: CASHQTGQEPRPQHF.

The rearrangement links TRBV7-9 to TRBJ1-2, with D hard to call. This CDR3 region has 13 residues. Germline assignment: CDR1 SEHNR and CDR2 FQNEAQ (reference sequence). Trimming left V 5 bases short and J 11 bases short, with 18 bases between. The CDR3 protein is CASSPSEVVGYTF. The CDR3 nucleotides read TGTGCCAGCAGCCCCTCGGAGGTGGTCGGGTACACCTTC.

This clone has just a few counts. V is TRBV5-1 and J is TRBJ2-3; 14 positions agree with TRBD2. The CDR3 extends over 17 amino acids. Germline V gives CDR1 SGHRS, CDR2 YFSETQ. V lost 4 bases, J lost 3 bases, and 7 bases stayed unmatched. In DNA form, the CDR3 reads TGCGCCAGCAGCCCCGGACTAGCGGGGGGAGGGACAGATACGCAGTATTTT. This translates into CASSPGLAGGGTDTQYF.

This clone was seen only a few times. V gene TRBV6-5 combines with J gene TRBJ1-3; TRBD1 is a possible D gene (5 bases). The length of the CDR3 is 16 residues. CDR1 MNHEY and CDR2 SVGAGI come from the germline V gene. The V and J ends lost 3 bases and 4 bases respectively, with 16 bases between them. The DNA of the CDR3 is TGTGCCAGCAGTTATGATGGGGGACTCGGGGGAAACACCATATATTTT. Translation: CASSYDGGLGGNTIYF.

The CDR3 region is CASSLRPTSGGLDTQYF. CDR3 bases: TGCGCCAGCAGCTTGCGGCCTACTAGCGGGGGGCTAGATACGCAGTATTTT. This chain joins TRBV5-1 and TRBJ2-3; 12 bases agree with TRBD2. Germline values: CDR1 SGHRS, CDR2 YFSETQ. CDR3 length: 17 residues. V was pared by 1 base and J by 5 bases, with 8 bases of the junction left unmatched.

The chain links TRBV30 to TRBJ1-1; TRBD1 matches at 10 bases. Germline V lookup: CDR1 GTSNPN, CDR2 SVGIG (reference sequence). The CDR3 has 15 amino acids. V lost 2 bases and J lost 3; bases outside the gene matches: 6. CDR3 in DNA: TGTGCCTGGAGTCCTTGGGACAGGGGATACACTGAAGCTTTCTTT. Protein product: CAWSPWDRGYTEAFF.

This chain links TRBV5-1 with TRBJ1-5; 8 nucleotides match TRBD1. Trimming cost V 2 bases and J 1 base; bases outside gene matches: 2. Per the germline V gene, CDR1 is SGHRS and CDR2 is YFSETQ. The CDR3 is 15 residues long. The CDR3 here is CASSFTGGSNQPQHF. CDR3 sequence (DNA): TGCGCCAGCAGCTTCACAGGGGGAAGCAATCAGCCCCAGCATTTT.

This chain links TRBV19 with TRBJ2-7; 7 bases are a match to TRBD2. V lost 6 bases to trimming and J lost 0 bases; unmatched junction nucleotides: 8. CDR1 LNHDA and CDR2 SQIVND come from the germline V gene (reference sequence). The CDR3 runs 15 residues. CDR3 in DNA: TGTGCCAGTAGCGACCTTCCTAGCGGCTCCTACGAGCAGTACTTC. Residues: CASSDLPSGSYEQYF. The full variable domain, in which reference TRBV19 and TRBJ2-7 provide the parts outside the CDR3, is DGGITQSPKYLFRKEGQNVTLSCEQNLNHDAMYWYRQDPGQGLRLIYYSQIVNDFQKGDIAEGYSVSREKKESFPLTVTSAQKNPTAFYLCASSDLPSGSYEQYFGPGTRLTVT.

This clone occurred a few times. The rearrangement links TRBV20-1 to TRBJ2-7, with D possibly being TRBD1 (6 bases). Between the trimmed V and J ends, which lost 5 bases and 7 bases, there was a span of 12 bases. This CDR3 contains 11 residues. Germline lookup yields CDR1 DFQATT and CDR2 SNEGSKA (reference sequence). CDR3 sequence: CSAHRAEEQYF. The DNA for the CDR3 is TGCAGTGCTCACAGGGCGGAGGAGCAGTACTTC.

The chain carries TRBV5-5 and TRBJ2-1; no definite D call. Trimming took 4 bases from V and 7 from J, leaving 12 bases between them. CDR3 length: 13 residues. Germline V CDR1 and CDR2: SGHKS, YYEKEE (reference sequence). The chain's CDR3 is CASSALSGNEQFF. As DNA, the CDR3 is TGTGCCAGCAGCGCACTTTCAGGAAATGAGCAGTTCTTC.

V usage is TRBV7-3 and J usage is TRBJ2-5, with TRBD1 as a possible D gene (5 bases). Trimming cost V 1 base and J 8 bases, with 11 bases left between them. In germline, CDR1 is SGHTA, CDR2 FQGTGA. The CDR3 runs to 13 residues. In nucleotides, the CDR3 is TGTGCCAGCAGCTTAAACAGGCCCAGAACCCAGTACTTC. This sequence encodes CASSLNRPRTQYF.

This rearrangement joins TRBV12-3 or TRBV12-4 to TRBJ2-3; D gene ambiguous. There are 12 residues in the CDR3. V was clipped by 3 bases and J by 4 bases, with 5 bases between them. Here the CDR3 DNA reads TGTGCCAGCAGTTTTTTCTCAGATACGCAGTATTTT. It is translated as CASSFFSDTQYF.

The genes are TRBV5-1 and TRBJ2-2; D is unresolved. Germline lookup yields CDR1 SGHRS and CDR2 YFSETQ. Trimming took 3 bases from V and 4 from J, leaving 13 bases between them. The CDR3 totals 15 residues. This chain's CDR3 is CASSYRSSSTGELFF. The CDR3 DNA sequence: TGCGCCAGCAGCTATAGGAGTTCGAGCACCGGGGAGCTGTTTTTT.

CDR3 nucleotides: TGTGCCAGCAAGGGGGGCAATCAGCCCCAGCATTTT. It encodes CASKGGNQPQHF. The V call is TRBV3-1 (or the pseudogene TRBV3-2), the J call TRBJ1-5; TRBD1 might be the D (6 bases). In germline, CDR1 is LGHDT, CDR2 YNNKEL (reference sequence). The CDR3 is made up of 12 amino acids. With 7 bases removed from V and 2 bases from J, the gap between germline ends came to 6 bases.

Here the CDR3 DNA reads TGTGCCAGCAGTAGGGACAGGGGGGCGAACACTGAAGCTTTCTTT. Translating it yields CASSRDRGANTEAFF. V and J are TRBV6-5 and TRBJ1-1, with 11 bases fitting TRBD1. Germline loops: CDR1 MNHEY, CDR2 SVGAGI. This CDR3 is built from 15 residues. V was pared by 5 bases and J by 1 base, with 3 bases of the junction left unmatched.

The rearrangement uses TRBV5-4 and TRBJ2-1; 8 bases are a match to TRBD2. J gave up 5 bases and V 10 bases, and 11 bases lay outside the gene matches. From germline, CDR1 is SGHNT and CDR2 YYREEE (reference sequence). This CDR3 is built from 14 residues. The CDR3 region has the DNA TGTGCCGCCCTGGCGGGGGGTCGGGACAATGAGCAGTTCTTC. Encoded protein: CAALAGGRDNEQFF.

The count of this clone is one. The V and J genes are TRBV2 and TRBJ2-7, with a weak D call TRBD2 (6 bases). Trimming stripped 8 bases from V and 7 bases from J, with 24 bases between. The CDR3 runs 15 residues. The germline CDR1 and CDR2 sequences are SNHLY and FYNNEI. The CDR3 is CASGLAGLISDEQYF. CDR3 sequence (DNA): TGTGCCAGCGGCTTGGCGGGACTCATATCTGATGAGCAGTACTTC.

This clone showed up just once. The CDR3 sequence: CASGPGQGDHFQPQHF. In DNA form, the CDR3 reads TGTGCTAGTGGTCCCGGACAGGGCGACCATTTTCAGCCCCAGCATTTT. The chain is built from TRBV12-5 and TRBJ1-5, with TRBD1 matching 8 bases. The V gene end was trimmed by 5 bases and the J gene end by 6 bases; junction bases not matched to a gene: 12. Germline V CDR1 and CDR2: LGHNT, FRNRAP. This CDR3 has 16 amino acids.

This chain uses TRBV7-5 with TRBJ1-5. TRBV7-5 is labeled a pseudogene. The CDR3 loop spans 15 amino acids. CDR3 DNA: TGTGCCAGAAGCCTCCTGGACGGGAACGGCCAGCCCCAGCATTTT. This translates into CARSLLDGNGQPQHF.

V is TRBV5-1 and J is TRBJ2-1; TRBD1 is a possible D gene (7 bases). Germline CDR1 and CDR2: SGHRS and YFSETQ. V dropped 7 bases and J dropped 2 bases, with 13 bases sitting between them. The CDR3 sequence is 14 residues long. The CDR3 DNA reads TGCGCCAGCGTGGAGGGGGCGACCTACAATGAGCAGTTCTTC. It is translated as CASVEGATYNEQFF.